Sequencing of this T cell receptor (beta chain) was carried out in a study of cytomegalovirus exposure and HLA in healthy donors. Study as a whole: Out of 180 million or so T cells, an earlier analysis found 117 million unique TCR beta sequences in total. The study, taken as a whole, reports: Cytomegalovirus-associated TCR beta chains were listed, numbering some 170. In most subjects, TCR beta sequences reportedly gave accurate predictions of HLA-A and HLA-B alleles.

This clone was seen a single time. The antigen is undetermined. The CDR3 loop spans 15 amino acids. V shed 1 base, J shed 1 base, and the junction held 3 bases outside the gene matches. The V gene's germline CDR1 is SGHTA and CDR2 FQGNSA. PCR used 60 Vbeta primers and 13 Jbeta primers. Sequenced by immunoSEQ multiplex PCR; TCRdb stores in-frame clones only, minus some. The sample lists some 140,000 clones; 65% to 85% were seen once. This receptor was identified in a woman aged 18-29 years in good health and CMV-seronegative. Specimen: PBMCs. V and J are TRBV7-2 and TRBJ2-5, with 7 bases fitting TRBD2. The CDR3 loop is CASSLVSGGQETQYF. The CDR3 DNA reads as TGTGCCAGCAGCTTAGTATCGGGAGGCCAAGAGACCCAGTACTTC.